Listed below are T cell receptor beta chains from one sample, sequenced in a study of vaccination effects on CD4 cells after COVID-19. These receptors' antigens are unknown. Sequencing was performed with immunoSEQ multiplex PCR; in TCRdb, only in-frame clones are kept and a portion is missing. The sample yields tens of thousands of clones, approximately 73% seen once. The starting material was CD4+ T cells from PBMCs cultured without peptide, obtained after COVID-19 vaccination. The receptors were sampled from a human donor who received a COVID-19 vaccine. CDR3s leave out the opening cysteine and the closing phenylalanine or tryptophan.

J	V	CDR3
TRBJ2-2	TRBV6-4	ASSALSGELF
TRBJ1-1	TRBV5-1	ASSISTGTEAF
TRBJ2-1	TRBV4-1	ASSQPRVRQGLNEQF
TRBJ2-2	TRBV11-3	ASSPGTETGELF
TRBJ2-5	TRBV5-5	ASSFGLGFGETQY
TRBJ1-6	TRBV19	ASMEGGNSPLH
TRBJ2-5	TRBV6-5	ASSSLGAGGKITQY
TRBJ2-3	TRBV2	ASRPIANTDTQY
TRBJ2-5	TRBV7-9	ASTGETQY
TRBJ2-2	TRBV7-3	ASSLGLAGPGELF
TRBJ1-2	TRBV6-2/TRBV6-3	ASSYTANYGYT
TRBJ1-1	TRBV10-3	AIRGTGSEAF
TRBJ1-1	TRBV7-9	ASSFEGDGTEAF
TRBJ2-3	TRBV7-3	ASSFNSPDTQY
TRBJ2-3	TRBV2	ASRLQGYMTTDTQY
TRBJ1-2	TRBV5-4	ASSRQPGQGGYT
TRBJ1-5	TRBV6-1	ASSGQGANQPQH
TRBJ2-2	TRBV6-5	ASILSRTNTGELF
TRBJ2-1	TRBV10-3	AISETFSSYNEQF
TRBJ2-5	TRBV7-8	ASSYLGQGGKETQY
TRBJ1-5	TRBV29-1	SVAVTGSSNQPQH
TRBJ1-4	TRBV30	AWSGGVGVLVREKLF
TRBJ1-2	TRBV6-5	ASKRRGGPYGYT
TRBJ2-2	TRBV11-2	ASSFSNTGELF
TRBJ1-2	TRBV5-5	ASSLVQGSNYGYT
TRBJ2-5	TRBV12-3/TRBV12-4	ASSAIREETQY
TRBJ1-5	TRBV5-1	ASSLEGLSNQPQH
TRBJ2-3	TRBV2	ASSGLAFSTDTQY
TRBJ2-3	TRBV3-1/TRBV3-2	ASSAIGRGSTDTQY
TRBJ1-5	TRBV18	ASSLDTFNQPQH
TRBJ1-6	TRBV5-4	ASSTSTGDSPLH
TRBJ1-1	TRBV6-5	ASSSLPGQSNTEAF
TRBJ2-6	TRBV7-9	ASSPGTGSSGANVLT
TRBJ2-4	TRBV18	ASSPSLQGDIQY
TRBJ2-6	TRBV6-4	ASKRSQGLSGANVLT
TRBJ1-1	TRBV7-2	ASSLRTGGAF
TRBJ1-1	TRBV5-1	ASSLDGTASRTEAF
TRBJ2-2	TRBV19	ASTPGQNTGELF
TRBJ2-1	TRBV24-1	ATSDLQLSSYNEQF
TRBJ1-1	TRBV18	ASSQRGITEAF